What follows are 16 T cell receptor beta chains derived from one specimen sequenced in a study of cytomegalovirus exposure and HLA in healthy donors. Use of 60 Vbeta and 13 Jbeta primers characterized the PCR. The protocol was immunoSEQ multiplex PCR, while the TCRdb copy is restricted to in-frame clones and leaves out a portion. The sample has approximately 120,000 clones; under 85% are singletons. The sample comprised PBMCs. The receptors derive from a woman in her 50s in good health and CMV-seropositive.

This clone appeared a single time. The chain combines TRBV19 with TRBJ2-3; no clear D gene. The CDR3 extends over 14 amino acids. V gave up 8 bases and J gave up 2 bases, with 14 bases separating them. Germline CDR1 is LNHDA and CDR2 is SQIVND (reference sequence). In DNA form, the CDR3 reads TGTGCCAGTCGACACCCCACACCCACAGATACGCAGTATTTT. Protein: CASRHPTPTDTQYF.

The J gene is TRBJ2-7, the V gene TRBV6-5; 10 bases are a match to TRBD2. CDR1 and CDR2 (germline): MNHEY, SVGAGI. Trimming removed 0 bases from V and 4 bases from J; junction bases left unmatched: 6. This CDR3 is built from 16 residues. In DNA, the CDR3 is TGTGCCAGCAGTTACTCCCTAGCGGGAGTGGTGTACGAGCAGTACTTC. Its translation: CASSYSLAGVVYEQYF.

The chain carries TRBV18 and TRBJ2-5; 7 bases align to TRBD1. The J segment lost 2 bases and the V segment lost 4 bases, leaving 1 base of the junction unmatched. Per the germline V gene, CDR1 is KGHSH and CDR2 is LQKENI. The CDR3 extends over 13 amino acids. In DNA form, the CDR3 reads TGTGCCAGCTCACGGGACAGACAAGAGACCCAGTACTTC. Its translation is CASSRDRQETQYF.

CDR3 sequence (DNA): TGTGCCAGAAGCTTCCCCGGGACAGGGACCCACGAGCAGTACTTC. Amino acid sequence: CARSFPGTGTHEQYF. The chain carries TRBV5-3 and TRBJ2-7, with 9 bases matching TRBD1. TRBV5-3 is annotated as an ORF whose role is uncertain. This CDR3 has 15 amino acids. After removal of 2 bases from V and 5 bases from J, the junction contained 8 bases not matched to a gene.

The chain uses TRBV6-1 and TRBJ2-1; D gene unclear. Germline CDR1 is MNHNS and CDR2 is SASEGT. The CDR3 extends over 12 amino acids. V was shortened by 5 bases and J by 3 bases, with 5 bases between the two germline ends. Written as DNA, the CDR3 is TGTGCCAGCAGTTCCCTCTACAATGAGCAGTTCTTC. Amino acid sequence: CASSSLYNEQFF.

The chain recombines TRBV11-2 with TRBJ2-1; tentatively, D is TRBD1 (6 bases). The V end was cut by 5 bases, the J end by 3 bases, with 20 bases between. The V gene's germline CDR1 is SGHAT and CDR2 FQNNGV. The CDR3 spans 17 residues. CDR3 DNA sequence: TGTGCCAGCAGCCCCCGAGGGGTGGACAGAAACTACAATGAGCAGTTCTTC. It encodes CASSPRGVDRNYNEQFF.

CDR3 sequence reads: CSVWDRSLQYF. The CDR3 DNA follows: TGCAGCGTTTGGGACAGGTCGCTGCAGTACTTC. The chain has TRBV29-1 and TRBJ2-7, with TRBD1 matching over 8 bases. V dropped 5 bases and J dropped 9; count of bases not matched to a gene: 6. The CDR3 has 11 amino acids. Germline lookup yields CDR1 SQVTM and CDR2 ANQGSEA.

The rearrangement joins TRBV18 to TRBJ2-3, with D maybe TRBD2 (6 bases). Germline lookup yields CDR1 KGHSH and CDR2 LQKENI. The CDR3 is 15 amino acids. V was shortened by 6 bases and J by 5 bases, with 18 bases between the two germline ends. In DNA form, the CDR3 reads TGTGCCAGCTCTCCCGGCCACCCCGGGGGAGATACGCAGTATTTT. Translating gives CASSPGHPGGDTQYF. The whole variable domain, filled in from reference TRBV18 and TRBJ2-3, reads NAGVMQNPRHLVRRRGQEARLRCSPMKGHSHVYWYRQLPEEGLKFMVYLQKENIIDESGMPKERFSAEFPKEGPSILRIQQVVRGDSAAYFCASSPGHPGGDTQYFGPGTRLTVL.

The V gene is TRBV5-1, the J gene TRBJ1-4; D remains unclear. The V gene lost 3 bases and the J gene lost 1 base, with 7 bases spanning the gap. From germline, CDR1 is SGHRS and CDR2 YFSETQ. The CDR3 totals 14 residues. Written as DNA, the CDR3 is TGCGCCAGCAGCTCGTCCTTAACTAATGAAAAACTGTTTTTT. Encoded protein: CASSSSLTNEKLFF.

The V gene is TRBV5-1, the J gene TRBJ2-7; 7 positions agree with TRBD2. The V gene end was trimmed by 4 bases and the J gene end by 4 bases; junction bases not matched to a gene: 11. Looked up from germline, CDR1 is SGHRS and CDR2 is YFSETQ. CDR3 length equals 15 residues. The DNA of the CDR3 is TGCGCCAGCAGCGGGTCGGGGCGGGAGTTATACGAGCAGTACTTC. Translated: CASSGSGRELYEQYF. The entire variable domain, with the rest obtained from reference TRBV5-1 and TRBJ2-7, is as follows: KAGVTQTPRYLIKTRGQQVTLSCSPISGHRSVSWYQQTPGQGLQFLFEYFSETQRNKGNFPGRFSGRQFSNSRSEMNVSTLELGDSALYLCASSGSGRELYEQYFGPGTRLTVT.

Here the CDR3 reads CASRRAANQPQHF. The CDR3 nucleotides read TGTGCCAGCAGGAGGGCAGCCAATCAGCCCCAGCATTTT. This chain uses TRBV6-5 with TRBJ1-5, with D hard to call. The V end was cut by 6 bases, the J end by 3 bases, with 9 bases between. The germline V gene encodes CDR1 MNHEY and CDR2 SVGAGI. This CDR3 is 13 amino acids long.

This chain connects TRBV5-4 to TRBJ1-2; perhaps TRBD1 as D (5 bases). Germline CDR1 is SGHNT and CDR2 is YYREEE (reference sequence). V gave up 4 bases and J gave up 3 bases, with 16 bases separating them. The CDR3 runs 15 residues. CDR3 sequence (DNA): TGTGCCAGCAGCCGTATGACCGCCAGGGACTATGGCTACACCTTC. It translates to CASSRMTARDYGYTF.

This clone was recorded only once. V and J are TRBV7-2 and TRBJ1-2, with a tentative D call TRBD1 (5 bases). The CDR3 has 13 amino acids. CDR1 and CDR2 from the germline V gene are SGHTA and FQGNSA. V gave up 0 bases and J gave up 5 bases, with 7 bases separating them. CDR3 region: CASSLARGYGYTF. The DNA for the CDR3 is TGTGCCAGCAGCTTAGCTAGGGGATATGGCTACACCTTC.

The chain joins TRBV27 to TRBJ1-2; D remains unclear. The CDR3 extends over 14 amino acids. The V gene's germline CDR1 is MNHEY and CDR2 SMNVEV (reference sequence). V was clipped by 2 bases and J by 4 bases, with 11 bases between them. As DNA, the CDR3 is TGTGCCAGCAGTTTAGGGGAGGCGGTCTATGGCTACACCTTC. It yields the protein CASSLGEAVYGYTF.

The chain recombines TRBV9 with TRBJ1-1; D remains ambiguous. The CDR3 is 12 amino acids. Trimming removed 0 bases from V and 8 bases from J, with 8 bases in between. Germline CDR1 and CDR2: SGDLS and YYNGEE. In DNA, the CDR3 is TGTGCCAGCAGCGTAGCTAGCGGGGAAGCTTTCTTT. Protein product: CASSVASGEAFF.

This chain joins TRBV5-1 and TRBJ2-5, with no clear D. The CDR3 totals 13 residues. Trimming removed 5 bases at V and 1 base at J, with 9 bases between. Germline V gene sequence: CDR1 SGHRS, CDR2 YFSETQ. The CDR3 coding sequence is TGCGCCAGCAGGCAGGTCCCCCAAGAGACCCAGTACTTC. It codes for CASRQVPQETQYF.